The clone carrying this T cell receptor (beta chain) was recorded only once. In the PCR, 60 Vbeta and 13 Jbeta primers were used. Clones were sequenced by immunoSEQ multiplex PCR, and TCRdb holds only the in-frame ones, with some missing. This sample carries over 60,000 clones, roughly 70% of them seen once, and the ten largest clones take approximately 14%. This sample is drawn from a study of cytomegalovirus exposure and HLA in healthy donors. CDR1 is KGHSH, CDR2 LQKENI, per germline. The germline V and J ends were trimmed by 2 bases and 3 bases, with 21 bases remaining between them. The CDR3 has 18 amino acids.

Specimen: PBMCs. V usage is TRBV18 and J usage is TRBJ2-3, with a weak D call TRBD2 (6 bases). This TCR came from a male donor in good health and CMV-seropositive. The CDR3 reads CASSPNQRALGRTDTQYF. As DNA, the CDR3 is TGTGCCAGCTCACCAAATCAGCGGGCCCTAGGAAGGACAGATACGCAGTATTTT.